These 12 T cell receptor beta chains share one sample of origin, sequenced in a study of T cells in women clearing cervical HPV infection (dated by TCRdb to 2016 to 2019). Library preparation was by the immunoSEQ multiplex PCR assay. Imported from immuneACCESS, the table was reduced by TCRdb to in-frame sequences with V and J called. These copies leave out some clones; in studies compared against another copy, an unresolved V gene accounts for under half, and the cause of the remainder is not known. The sample's table lists a count of over 30,000 clones. The ten largest clones take up about 7% of the sample. The sample comprised blood buffy coat. These receptor sequences come from a woman aged 18 to 75 with a cervical HPV16 infection that either progressed to CIN3+ or cleared (not recorded which).

The sequenced CDR3 bases are TGTGCCAGCAGTTTTCAGCAGGGTTATTCACCA. It yields the protein CASSFQQGYSP. The CDR3 in its entirety is CASSFQQGYSPLFF. The gene calls are TRBV12-3 or TRBV12-4 and TRBJ1-4, with D tentatively TRBD1 (5 bases). The read terminates 3 residues before the CDR3 end, so the remaining end is supplied by the germline J gene. This CDR3 has 14 residues.

Turning to this clone: The DNA ends 3 residues before the CDR3 does, and the rest of the CDR3 is filled in from the germline J gene. The chain joins TRBV18 to TRBJ1-4, with D perhaps TRBD1 (5 bases). With 3 bases removed from V and 7 bases from J, the gap between germline ends came to 12 bases. The CDR3 runs to 14 residues. Germline CDR1 is KGHSH and CDR2 is LQKENI. The chain's CDR3 is CASSPARVAEKLFF. Incomplete CDR3 DNA: TGTGCCAGCTCACCGGCCAGGGTGGCTGAAAAA.

With respect to this clone: The read stops 3 residues short of the end of the CDR3; the missing end is completed from the germline J gene. This chain uses TRBV5-1 with TRBJ2-5; 8 nucleotides agree with TRBD2. The CDR3 extends over 15 amino acids. The ends lost 3 bases at V and 5 bases at J; junction bases unmatched: 9. Germline V gives CDR1 SGHRS, CDR2 YFSETQ. The CDR3: CASSYGERGLETQYF. The part of the CDR3 DNA that was read is TGCGCCAGCAGCTACGGGGAGCGGGGGCTGGAGACC.

CDR3 DNA (partial): TGCGCCAGCAGCTCGGAACTAGCGGCCTTTTGGGATACG. Translating it yields CASSSELAAFWDT. The whole CDR3 region reads CASSSELAAFWDTQYF. This chain joins TRBV5-1 and TRBJ2-3, with TRBD2 matching over 8 bases. With the read ending 3 residues before the CDR3 end, the germline J gene is used to fill in that end. This CDR3 spans 16 amino acids. The germline V gene has CDR1 SGHRS and CDR2 YFSETQ. The trim removed 3 bases at V and 6 bases at J, leaving 12 bases unmatched.

A remark on this clone: Coverage ceases 3 residues before the CDR3 finishes, and the germline J gene fills in the end. Other DNA sequences from this sample encode an identical CDR3 as well. The J gene is TRBJ1-3, the V gene TRBV6-1; unclear D gene. The CDR3 sequence is 12 residues long. V lost 4 bases and J lost 5, with 6 bases in between. The germline V gene encodes CDR1 MNHNS and CDR2 SASEGT. The CDR3 DNA, read in part, is TGTGCCAGCAGTGGCGGTAGAAACACC. Amino acids: CASSGGRNT. The full CDR3 reads CASSGGRNTIYF.

About this clone: The read terminates 3 residues before the CDR3 end, so the remaining end is supplied by the germline J gene. The chain uses TRBV7-9 and TRBJ1-5; D perhaps matches TRBD1 (5 bases). The CDR3 is 15 residues long. The V end was cut by 4 bases, the J end by 5 bases, with 15 bases between. Germline V gene lookup returns CDR1 SEHNR and CDR2 FQNEAQ (reference sequence). The sequenced part of the CDR3 DNA is TGTGCCAGCAGCTCGACCTGGGCGGGGGATCAGCCC. Translating it yields CASSSTWAGDQP. The CDR3 in full is CASSSTWAGDQPQHF. Based on the CDR3 plus reference TRBV7-9 and TRBJ1-5, the full variable domain is DTGVSQNPRHKITKRGQNVTFRCDPISEHNRLYWYRQTLGQGPEFLTYFQNEAQLEKSRLLSDRFSAERPKGSFSTLEIQRTEQGDSAMYLCASSSTWAGDQPQHFGDGTRLSIL.

A note on this clone: The read is 3 residues too short to cover the CDR3 end, so that end is filled in from the germline J gene. V is TRBV19 and J is TRBJ1-2; unclear D gene. The V and J ends lost 5 bases and 6 bases respectively, with 16 bases between them. The CDR3 is 14 amino acids. The germline V gene has CDR1 LNHDA and CDR2 SQIVND (reference sequence). The CDR3 reads CASSPMGDSHGYTF. The sequenced CDR3 bases are TGTGCCAGTAGTCCAATGGGCGATTCCCATGGC.

About this clone itself: The CDR3 end lies 3 residues beyond the end of the read and is filled in from the germline J gene. The V gene is TRBV7-8, the J gene TRBJ2-3; the match to TRBD1 covers 9 bases. The germline gives CDR1 SGHVS, CDR2 FQNEAQ. Trimming removed 0 bases from V and 8 bases from J; junction bases left unmatched: 15. This CDR3 has 18 amino acids. CDR3: CASSLASWHRGPQATQYF. The sequenced CDR3 bases are TGTGCCAGCAGCTTAGCGAGTTGGCACAGGGGGCCCCAGGCTACG.

Note on this clone: The sequence runs out 3 residues before the end of the CDR3; the remainder is reconstructed from the germline J gene. The chain recombines TRBV7-6 with TRBJ2-7, with TRBD2 identical over 9 bases. The CDR3 is made up of 15 amino acids. CDR1 and CDR2 (germline): SGHVS, FNYEAQ. V shed 3 bases, J shed 4 bases, and the junction held 7 bases outside the gene matches. The CDR3 DNA, read in part, is TGTGCCAGCAGCTTGGCGGGGGGGGGAGAGTACGAG. It translates to CASSLAGGGEYE. The complete CDR3 reads CASSLAGGGEYEQYF.

On this clone: The read finishes 3 residues shy of the CDR3 end, and the germline J gene is used to complete it. V usage is TRBV19 and J usage is TRBJ1-2; no definite D call. The CDR3 spans 14 residues. The germline V gene has CDR1 LNHDA and CDR2 SQIVND (reference sequence). This CDR3 reads CASSMSLVSYDYTF. Partial CDR3 DNA: TGTGCCAGTAGTATGAGTTTGGTTTCCTACGAC.

As concerns this clone: The CDR3 end is not reached by the read, which stops 3 residues before it; the germline J gene fills it in. The rearrangement links TRBV19 to TRBJ2-4; the D gene is possibly TRBD1 (7 bases). Germline assignment: CDR1 LNHDA and CDR2 SQIVND (reference sequence). The CDR3 extends over 12 amino acids. The CDR3 is CASTRDSYGQYF. The DNA read from the CDR3 is TGTGCCAGTACGCGGGACAGCTATGGT.

As regards this clone: From the germline J gene comes the end of the CDR3, since the read stops 3 residues before it. The chain employs TRBV20-1 and TRBJ1-1; TRBD1 aligns across 7 bases. Germline CDR1 DFQATT, CDR2 SNEGSKA (reference sequence). V gave up 6 bases and J gave up 7 bases; unmatched junction bases: 14. The CDR3 loop spans 14 amino acids. Incomplete CDR3 DNA: TGCAGTGCAAAAAAGACAGGGAAGGTGGATGAA. Its translation: CSAKKTGKVDE. The full-length CDR3 reads as CSAKKTGKVDEAFF.